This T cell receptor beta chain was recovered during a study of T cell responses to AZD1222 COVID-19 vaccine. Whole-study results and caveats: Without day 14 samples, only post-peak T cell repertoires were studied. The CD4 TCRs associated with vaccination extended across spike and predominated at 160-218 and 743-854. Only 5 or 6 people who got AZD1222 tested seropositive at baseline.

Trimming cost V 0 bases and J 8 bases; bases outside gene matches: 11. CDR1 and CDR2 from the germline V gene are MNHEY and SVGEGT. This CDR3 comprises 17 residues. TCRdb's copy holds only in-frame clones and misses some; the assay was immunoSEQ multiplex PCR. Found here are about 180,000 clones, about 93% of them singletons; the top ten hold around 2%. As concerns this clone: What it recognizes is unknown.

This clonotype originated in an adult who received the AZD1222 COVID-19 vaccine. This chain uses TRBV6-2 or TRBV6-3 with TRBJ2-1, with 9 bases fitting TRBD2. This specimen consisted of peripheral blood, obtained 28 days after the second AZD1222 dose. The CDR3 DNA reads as TGTGCCAGCAGTTACTCCCCGCTGCGGGGGGGCCTGGATGAGCAGTTCTTC. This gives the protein CASSYSPLRGGLDEQFF.